Listed below are T cell receptor beta chains from one sample, sequenced in a study of early T cells in non-severe SARS-CoV-2 infection. TCRdb recomputed calls from the 5' RACE reads with MiXCR, one row per CDR3 protein. The table has some 77,000 distinct CDR3 sequences, roughly 13% seen once; the top ten hold 1.1%. The source material was whole blood. The receptors come from an adult who was a healthcare worker with PCR-confirmed SARS-CoV-2 infection or an uninfected control (not recorded which). The CDR3 runs from the conserved cysteine through the conserved F or W. The D gene is left open where the match is weak. Size values are once, few and many counts, or a class for expanded clones, and some rows have none.

j_gene,len,v_gene,abundance,d_gene,CDR3aa,CDR3nt
TRBJ1-1,12,TRBV29-1,NA,NA,CSAAGKHTEAFF,TGCAGCGCTGCAGGCAAACACACTGAAGCTTTCTTT
TRBJ1-1,15,TRBV11-2,many,NA,CASNSIRWGRTEAFF,TGTGCCAGCAATTCTATTCGCTGGGGGCGGACTGAAGCTTTCTTT
TRBJ2-3,13,TRBV6-2/TRBV6-3,few,TRBD1,CASSLLQGAGQYF,TGTGCCAGCAGTCTCCTACAGGGGGCCGGGCAGTATTTT
TRBJ2-7,15,TRBV25-1,NA,TRBD2,CASSEWGGSVHEQYF,TGTGCCAGCAGTGAATGGGGCGGGAGCGTGCACGAGCAGTACTTC
TRBJ2-7,12,TRBV12-5,few,NA,CASVLDQYEQYF,TGTGCTAGTGTCCTCGACCAGTACGAGCAGTACTTC
TRBJ1-2,16,TRBV27,many,NA,CASSSRRGDKLIGYTF,TGTGCCAGCAGTTCCCGCAGGGGAGATAAGTTAATCGGCTACACCTTC
TRBJ2-7,14,TRBV27,many,TRBD1,CASSPDRGYYEQYF,TGTGCCAGCAGCCCGGACAGGGGGTACTACGAGCAGTACTTC
TRBJ2-3,17,TRBV20-1,NA,TRBD2,CSARDPWTSGSTDTQYF,TGCAGTGCTAGAGATCCTTGGACTAGCGGTAGCACAGATACGCAGTATTTT
TRBJ2-7,15,TRBV2,many,NA,CASLPTWDGWDEQYF,TGTGCCAGCCTCCCGACTTGGGACGGGTGGGACGAGCAGTACTTC
TRBJ1-6,13,TRBV9,many,NA,CASSVGPEEPLHF,TGTGCCAGCAGCGTAGGTCCGGAGGAACCCCTCCACTTT
TRBJ2-3,14,TRBV20-1,few,NA,CSARDGRFTDTQYF,TGCAGTGCTAGAGATGGACGCTTCACAGATACGCAGTATTTT
TRBJ2-2,13,TRBV29-1,NA,NA,CSVLPANTGELFF,TGCAGCGTTCTTCCGGCGAACACCGGGGAGCTGTTTTTT
TRBJ1-5,14,TRBV6-4,NA,NA,CASSFSAGDQPQHF,TGTGCCAGCAGCTTTTCGGCAGGGGACCAGCCCCAGCATTTT
TRBJ1-2,13,TRBV11-2,NA,NA,CASSLPQGYGYTF,TGTGCCAGCAGCTTACCCCAGGGCTATGGCTACACCTTC
TRBJ1-1,13,TRBV27,few,NA,CASSTLRGAEAFF,TGTGCCAGCAGTACCCTAAGGGGAGCTGAAGCTTTCTTT
TRBJ1-6,15,TRBV6-5,few,NA,CASSYSGGGDSPLHF,TGTGCCAGCAGTTACTCAGGGGGTGGTGACTCACCCCTCCACTTT
TRBJ2-7,10,TRBV20-1,NA,NA,CSVAVHEQYF,TGCAGTGTGGCGGTCCACGAGCAGTACTTC
TRBJ2-1,13,TRBV7-9,NA,NA,CASSLRGVNEQFF,TGTGCCAGCAGCTTACGGGGAGTGAATGAGCAGTTCTTC
TRBJ2-1,13,TRBV12-5,few,NA,CASGPSPYNEQFF,TGTGCTAGTGGTCCATCCCCCTACAATGAGCAGTTCTTC
TRBJ1-6,14,TRBV7-9,NA,TRBD1,CASSLGQNSSPLHF,TGTGCCAGCAGCTTGGGACAGAATAGCTCACCCCTCCACTTT